What follows are 28 T cell receptor beta chains derived from one specimen sequenced in a study of immune characterization of retroperitoneal liposarcoma. TCRdb used MiXCR to reprocess the PCR reads, holding one entry per CDR3 protein. The sample shows approximately 7,000 distinct CDR3 sequences, less than 30% of them seen only once. The sample taken for sequencing was blood. The receptors were gathered from a male donor with retroperitoneal liposarcoma.

By frequency in the sample, this clonotype is medium-sized (0.01 to 0.1%). V is TRBV10-2 and J is TRBJ2-5; 8 bases are shared with TRBD1. Per germline, CDR1 WSHSY and CDR2 SAAADI. This CDR3 has 16 residues. The trim removed 1 base at V and 5 bases at J, leaving 9 bases unmatched. DNA for the CDR3: TGCGCCAGCAGTGAGTTCCAGGGGGCGCCCCGGGAGACCCAGTACTTC. Protein product: CASSEFQGAPRETQYF.

With respect to this clonotype: One junction end does not reproduce the germline sequence, and a read error may be involved. The chain combines TRBV6-2 or TRBV6-3 with TRBJ2-4; D is possibly TRBD2 (6 bases). The germline gives CDR1 MNHEY, CDR2 SVGEGT. CDR3 length: 12 residues. The CDR3 region is CASSFDRDSPSF. CDR3 bases: TGTGCCAGCAGTTTCGACCGGGACTCCCCGAGCTTC.

By sample share, this clonotype is medium-sized. The V call is TRBV27, the J call TRBJ1-5; D not resolved. The CDR3 is made up of 14 amino acids. Germline-derived CDR1 and CDR2 are MNHEY and SMNVEV (reference sequence). Trimming took off 3 bases at V and 5 bases at J, with 11 bases between the two ends. This CDR3 reads CASSLEAGDQPQHF. As DNA, the CDR3 is TGTGCCAGCAGTTTGGAGGCAGGAGATCAGCCCCAGCATTTT.

By sample share, this clonotype is medium-sized. V is TRBV6-5 and J is TRBJ2-1; 9 bases agree with TRBD2. V shed 6 bases and J 9 bases; nucleotides not matched to a gene: 18. Germline V CDR1 and CDR2: MNHEY, SVGAGI. The CDR3 runs to 17 residues. CDR3 coding DNA: TGTGCCAGCAGACGAGGACTAGCGAAACTTAATGGTGGTGAGCAGTTCTTC. Encoded protein: CASRRGLAKLNGGEQFF.

This clonotype was picked up a small number of times. The rearrangement uses TRBV25-1 and TRBJ1-2; TRBD1 might be the D (5 bases). The germline V gene has CDR1 MGHDK and CDR2 SYGVNS. CDR3 length: 13 amino acids. Between the trimmed V and J ends, which lost 2 bases and 5 bases, there was a span of 9 bases. The CDR3 loop reads CASSERGGYGYTF. The DNA for the CDR3 is TGTGCCAGCAGTGAAAGGGGCGGGTATGGCTACACCTTC.

The chain couples TRBV6-5 to TRBJ2-1, with D perhaps given as TRBD1 or TRBD2 (5 bases each). CDR1 is MNHEY, CDR2 SVGAGI, per germline. Trimming took off 2 bases at V and 6 bases at J, with 14 bases between the two ends. This CDR3 has 15 amino acids. The CDR3 coding sequence is TGTGCCAGCAGTTACGTCGGGGCCCTTCGCAATGAGCAGTTCTTC. It codes for CASSYVGALRNEQFF.

For this clonotype: This may be a read error: a much more frequent sequence differs by one nucleotide. The rearrangement links TRBV12-3 or TRBV12-4 to TRBJ2-5; 7 nucleotides match TRBD2. The trim removed 5 bases at V and 11 bases at J, leaving 14 bases unmatched. The CDR3 totals 14 residues. In DNA form, the CDR3 reads TGTGCCAGCAGTATAAGCGGGATCTACAATGAGCAGTACTTC. Translation: CASSISGIYNEQYF.

The rearrangement joins TRBV6-6 to TRBJ2-1; D assignment may be TRBD1 or TRBD2 (5 bases each). V was cut by 5 bases and J by 5 bases, with 13 bases left in between. CDR1 and CDR2 (germline): MNHNY, SVGAGI (reference sequence). This CDR3 has 14 amino acids. CDR3 nucleotide sequence: TGTGCCAGCAGTCACCCGGGACGGAACAATGAGCAGTTCTTC. This encodes CASSHPGRNNEQFF.

This clonotype was seen at least ten times. The chain couples TRBV12-3 or TRBV12-4 to TRBJ1-6; 9 nucleotides match TRBD1. This CDR3 region has 15 residues. V shed 4 bases and J 9 bases; nucleotides not matched to a gene: 7. In DNA, the CDR3 is TGTGCCAGCAGTTCGCCGGGACAGGGTGGTTCACCCCTCCACTTT. Translating it yields CASSSPGQGGSPLHF.

The gene calls are TRBV12-3 or TRBV12-4 and TRBJ2-7; tentatively, D is TRBD2 (5 bases). This CDR3 spans 14 amino acids. V lost 3 bases and J 3 bases, leaving 12 bases between the germline ends. The CDR3 is CASSLRGLFYEQYF. The CDR3 DNA reads TGTGCCAGCAGTTTGCGCGGGTTATTCTACGAGCAGTACTTC.

In its sample, this clonotype ranks as medium-sized. This chain links TRBV27 with TRBJ1-5; D remains ambiguous. V shed 2 bases and J shed 2 bases, with 1 base lying between them. The germline V gene encodes CDR1 MNHEY and CDR2 SMNVEV (reference sequence). This CDR3 has 12 amino acids. CDR3 sequence (DNA): TGTGCCAGCAGTTTAGGCAATCAGCCCCAGCATTTT. This sequence encodes CASSLGNQPQHF.

Remarks on this clonotype: The CDR3 end shows no conserved phenylalanine or tryptophan, and so a read error is likely. The chain has TRBV11-1 and TRBJ2-1; 7 bases are shared with TRBD2. Judging by the DNA end, TRBJ2-7 fits better; the J call may be wrong. The CDR3 spans 14 residues. Germline V gene data show CDR1 as SGHAT and CDR2 as FQDESV (reference sequence). CDR3 bases: TGTGCGAGCGGGGAGGCGGGAACAATCTACGAGCAGTACTTA. Its translation: CASGEAGTIYEQYL.

V is TRBV20-1 and J is TRBJ2-1, with 13 positions matching TRBD2. Germline trimming cut 6 bases from V and 5 bases from J; bases unmatched to any gene: 10. The CDR3 is 16 amino acids. Per germline, CDR1 DFQATT and CDR2 SNEGSKA (reference sequence). CDR3 nucleotides: TGCAGTGCCACCGGGACTAGCGGGATCCGGAACAATGAGCAGTTCTTC. Encoded protein: CSATGTSGIRNNEQFF.

The chain recombines TRBV7-2 with TRBJ2-4; TRBD2 agrees at 12 bases. Looked up from germline, CDR1 is SGHTA and CDR2 is FQGNSA. After removal of 4 bases from V and 9 bases from J, the junction contained 10 bases not matched to a gene. This CDR3 spans 16 amino acids. Here the CDR3 reads CASSSRTSGTYSIQYF. For the CDR3, the DNA is TGTGCCAGCAGCTCCCGGACTAGCGGGACCTACTCCATTCAGTACTTC.

Here the CDR3 DNA reads TGTGCCAGCAGCCTGAAGGGACGGTCGAACACTGAAGCTTTCTTT. Protein: CASSLKGRSNTEAFF. The J gene is TRBJ1-1, the V gene TRBV5-5, with a weak D call TRBD1 (5 bases). Trimming took 4 bases from V and 1 from J, leaving 14 bases between them. CDR1 is SGHKS, CDR2 YYEKEE, per germline (reference sequence). This CDR3 contains 15 residues.

V gene TRBV5-6 combines with J gene TRBJ1-2; no firm D call. The CDR3 length is 15 residues. Trimming left V 3 bases short and J 1 base short, with 13 bases between. From germline, CDR1 is SGHDT and CDR2 YYEEEE. Here the CDR3 reads CASSSLKGNNYGYTF. As DNA, the CDR3 is TGTGCCAGCAGCTCCCTTAAAGGGAATAACTATGGCTACACCTTC. Supplemented by reference TRBV5-6 and TRBJ1-2, the full variable domain reads DAGVTQSPTHLIKTRGQQVTLRCSPKSGHDTVSWYQQALGQGPQFIFQYYEEEERQRGNFPDRFSGHQFPNYSSELNVNALLLGDSALYLCASSSLKGNNYGYTFGSGTRLTVV.

This clonotype was seen only once. V usage is TRBV7-8 and J usage is TRBJ1-5; D remains unclear. Germline values: CDR1 SGHVS, CDR2 FQNEAQ. This CDR3 is built from 14 residues. V gave up 3 bases and J gave up 2 bases, with 8 bases separating them. In nucleotides, the CDR3 is TGTGCCAGCAGCTTTTGGGCAGGCAATCAGCCCCAGCATTTT. It codes for CASSFWAGNQPQHF.

V and J are TRBV6-5 and TRBJ1-5, with 7 bases aligning to TRBD1. Germline CDR1 reads MNHEY; CDR2 reads SVGAGI. The CDR3 consists of 14 residues. After removal of 5 bases from V and 7 bases from J, the junction contained 8 bases not matched to a gene. The chain's CDR3 is CASSKTGKIQPQHF. CDR3 DNA sequence: TGTGCCAGCAGTAAGACAGGGAAGATCCAGCCCCAGCATTTT.

By share of the sample, this clonotype is medium-sized. The chain recombines TRBV6-5 with TRBJ2-3, with 7 bases lining up with TRBD1. Germline CDR1 MNHEY, CDR2 SVGAGI. Unmatched junction bases numbered 2, after V lost 0 bases and J lost 2 bases. This CDR3 comprises 15 residues. CDR3 residues: CASSYSTGITDTQYF. CDR3 DNA: TGTGCCAGCAGTTACTCGACAGGGATCACAGATACGCAGTATTTT.

This sequence joins TRBV4-3 and TRBJ2-7; 9 nucleotides match TRBD1. J gave up 1 base and V 5 bases, and 6 bases lay outside the gene matches. The CDR3 has 15 amino acids. CDR1 and CDR2 from the germline V gene are LGHNA and YSLEER. The CDR3 protein is CASSDRDRESYEQYF. CDR3 nucleotides: TGCGCCAGCAGCGACCGGGACAGGGAGTCCTACGAGCAGTACTTC.

The V and J genes are TRBV6-1 and TRBJ2-5; either TRBD1 or TRBD2 may supply D (6 bases each). The CDR3 totals 15 residues. Trimming shortened V by 0 bases and J by 4 bases, and 12 bases separated the two germline ends. The germline gives CDR1 MNHNS, CDR2 SASEGT. This chain's CDR3 is CASSEALGGPETQYF. DNA for the CDR3: TGTGCCAGCAGTGAAGCGCTTGGGGGGCCAGAGACCCAGTACTTC.

The chain is built from TRBV6-1 and TRBJ2-2; D gene ambiguous. The CDR3 is 13 residues long. Germline assignment: CDR1 MNHNS and CDR2 SASEGT. Deletions cut 3 bases from V and 4 bases from J, with 6 bases between. This CDR3 reads CASSEESTGELFF. DNA of the CDR3: TGTGCCAGCAGTGAGGAGTCCACCGGGGAGCTGTTTTTT.

This clonotype showed up many times. V usage is TRBV6-6 and J usage is TRBJ2-3; 8 bases agree with TRBD2. This CDR3 comprises 21 residues. Germline CDR1 and CDR2: MNHNY and SVGAGI (reference sequence). V lost 0 bases and J lost 0; bases outside the gene matches: 17. CDR3 in DNA: TGTGCCAGCAGTTACTCGAGGGTTGGAATAGCGGGATCTCTAAGCACAGATACGCAGTATTTT. Its protein product is CASSYSRVGIAGSLSTDTQYF.

The J gene is TRBJ2-6, the V gene TRBV12-3 or TRBV12-4; D is perhaps TRBD1 (6 bases). The germline V and J ends were trimmed by 1 base and 3 bases, with 7 bases remaining between them. This CDR3 comprises 15 residues. Written as DNA, the CDR3 is TGTGCCAGCAGTTTAGGAGGGGGTGGGGCCAACGTCCTGACTTTC. Translating it yields CASSLGGGGANVLTF.

This clonotype is classed as medium-sized. The V and J genes are TRBV5-1 and TRBJ2-1; unclear D gene. The CDR3 consists of 14 residues. Germline V lookup: CDR1 SGHRS, CDR2 YFSETQ. V lost 0 bases, J lost 4 bases, and 8 bases lay in between. The CDR3, as DNA: TGCGCCAGCAGCTTGGAACACCCGTACAATGAGCAGTTCTTC. Translation gives CASSLEHPYNEQFF. The whole variable domain, filled in from reference TRBV5-1 and TRBJ2-1, reads KAGVTQTPRYLIKTRGQQVTLSCSPISGHRSVSWYQQTPGQGLQFLFEYFSETQRNKGNFPGRFSGRQFSNSRSEMNVSTLELGDSALYLCASSLEHPYNEQFFGPGTRLTVL.

This clonotype rates as large. The chain combines TRBV27 with TRBJ2-5, with unresolved D. CDR1 and CDR2 from the germline V gene are MNHEY and SMNVEV (reference sequence). V lost 5 bases and J 5 bases, leaving 18 bases between the germline ends. The length of the CDR3 is 15 residues. CDR3 in amino acids: CASSRRAASGETQYF. CDR3 in DNA: TGTGCCAGCAGTCGTCGGGCAGCTTCTGGGGAGACCCAGTACTTC.

This clonotype has just one count. This may stem from a read error, because a much larger clone lies one nucleotide away. This chain links TRBV12-3 or TRBV12-4 with TRBJ2-1; no clear D gene. V was pared by 0 bases and J by 10 bases, with 13 bases between. The CDR3 totals 14 residues. CDR3 in amino acids: CASSLAGGPYEQFF. For the CDR3, the DNA is TGTGCCAGCAGTTTAGCGGGTGGCCCCTACGAGCAGTTCTTC.

This clonotype appeared a few times. The chain is built from TRBV6-5 and TRBJ2-1; D gene uncertain. V was clipped by 4 bases and J by 4 bases, with 17 bases between them. The CDR3 contains 16 residues. The germline CDR1 and CDR2 sequences are MNHEY and SVGAGI. CDR3 loop: CASSSPGVSIYNEQFF. DNA of the CDR3: TGTGCCAGCAGTTCCCCAGGCGTGTCAATATACAATGAGCAGTTCTTC.